This TCR beta chain was recorded in a study of neurological immune-mediated disorders. Study-level points and caveats: HTLV-1-associated myelopathy displayed the greatest TCR clonal expansion, and multiple sclerosis exhibited the smallest, lower than that of healthy controls. Private repertoires in all groups were suggested by the finding that expanded clones across subjects shared no CDR3 amino acid sequences. When grouped phylogenetically, the repertoires of 18 of the 34 multiple sclerosis patients fell together in one related-CDR3 cluster, which is a possible signature.

Each CDR3 protein is one row after TCRdb ran MiXCR on the 5' RACE reads. The sample contains roughly 100,000 distinct CDR3 sequences, roughly 3.2% of which appear only once. As concerns this clonotype: What it binds is not known.

The starting material, 2 million PBMCs stored at -80 C, gave rise to the unsorted libraries. V was pared by 5 bases and J by 10 bases, with 17 bases of the junction left unmatched. Looked up from germline, CDR1 is LNHDA and CDR2 is SQIVND (reference sequence). This CDR3 contains 16 residues. This clonotype was obtained from a woman aged 50 to 60 with multiple sclerosis. Material: PBMCs. The chain combines TRBV19 with TRBJ2-1; 7 bases match TRBD2. The CDR3 region is CASSPIRLTGGYEQFF. CDR3 nucleotides: TGTGCCAGTAGTCCGATCCGACTGACGGGGGGTTACGAGCAGTTCTTC.